Below are 21 T cell receptor beta chains sequenced from a single sample in a study of T-cell memory formation after mild COVID-19. TCRdb recomputed calls from the 5' RACE reads with MiXCR, one row per CDR3 protein. Seen here are 29,000 or so distinct CDR3 sequences, approximately 16% observed once, and the top ten hold approximately 1.4%. Sequenced input: PBMCs or a T cell subset sorted from them (not recorded which). All receptors derive from an adult who had mild COVID-19 (a few samples of this study predate the infection). Cell type and time point are not known.

Details on this clonotype: A much larger clonotype is one base distant, so this may be a read error. The chain combines TRBV4-3 with TRBJ1-3, with no clear D. CDR3 size: 14 residues. The V gene's germline CDR1 is LGHNA and CDR2 YSLEER. This CDR3 reads CASRQAQTRNTIYF. The CDR3 DNA reads as TGCGCCAGCAGACAAGCTCAGACCAGAAACACCATATATTTT.

CDR3: CASSVASSGEPQHF. In DNA, the CDR3 is TGTGCCAGCAGCGTAGCCTCCTCGGGGGAGCCCCAGCATTTT. V usage is TRBV9 and J usage is TRBJ1-5; TRBD1 is a possible D gene (5 bases). Between the trimmed V and J ends, which lost 0 bases and 8 bases, there was a span of 12 bases. The V gene's germline CDR1 is SGDLS and CDR2 YYNGEE. The CDR3 extends over 14 amino acids.

This clonotype is medium-sized (0.01 to 0.1%) by share. The chain has TRBV5-1 and TRBJ1-1, with D possibly being TRBD1 (5 bases). CDR1 is SGHRS and CDR2 is YFSETQ in the germline V gene. The V end lost 2 bases, the J end lost 5 bases, and 10 bases lay between the germline ends. The CDR3 is made up of 13 amino acids. The CDR3 nucleotides read TGCGCCAGCAGCTTTGGCGGGGGGACTGAAGCTTTCTTT. Translated: CASSFGGGTEAFF.

As regards this clonotype: It may be a read error: a sequence one base away is much more abundant. The rearrangement joins TRBV20-1 to TRBJ2-1; a possible D gene is TRBD2 (5 bases). The V gene's germline CDR1 is DFQATT and CDR2 SNEGSKA (reference sequence). The length of the CDR3 is 15 residues. The CDR3 loop is CSASTWGLGENEQLF. CDR3 nucleotide sequence: TGCAGTGCTAGTACCTGGGGTCTTGGGGAGAATGAGCAGTTATTC.

J is TRBJ1-6 and V is TRBV6-1; tentatively, D is TRBD1 (5 bases). Germline CDR1 reads MNHNS; CDR2 reads SASEGT. V was pared by 2 bases and J by 11 bases, with 7 bases between. The CDR3 has 12 amino acids. CDR3 amino acids: CASSEQGPPLHF. In DNA form, the CDR3 reads TGTGCCAGCAGTGAACAGGGCCCACCCCTCCACTTT.

The chain employs TRBV19 and TRBJ1-1; no clear D gene. The germline V gene encodes CDR1 LNHDA and CDR2 SQIVND (reference sequence). The CDR3 consists of 14 residues. Trimming pared 6 bases from V and 5 bases from J, leaving 16 bases between. The CDR3 DNA reads as TGTGCCAGTAGAACGGAGCGGGTGGGTACTGAAGCTTTCTTT. It translates to CASRTERVGTEAFF.

This chain joins TRBV15 and TRBJ2-1; TRBD2 is a possible D gene (5 bases). V lost 3 bases and J 0 bases, leaving 12 bases between the germline ends. This CDR3 has 16 amino acids. Germline V gene lookup returns CDR1 LNHNV and CDR2 YYDKDF (reference sequence). CDR3 residues: CATSSHGGGSYNEQFF. CDR3 DNA: TGTGCCACCAGCAGTCACGGAGGAGGCTCCTACAATGAGCAGTTCTTC.

The sample holds many counts of this clonotype. V usage is TRBV6-6 and J usage is TRBJ2-3; 8 bases are a match to TRBD2. Germline assignment: CDR1 MNHNY and CDR2 SVGAGI (reference sequence). J gave up 4 bases and V 6 bases, and 15 bases lay outside the gene matches. The CDR3 is made up of 17 amino acids. The CDR3 nucleotides read TGTGCCAGCAGCTCCCGGAGTAGCGGGATTGGCGCAGATACGCAGTATTTT. Translated, it gives CASSSRSSGIGADTQYF.

About this clonotype itself: A much larger clonotype is one base distant, so this may be a read error. The V gene is TRBV7-9, the J gene TRBJ1-2, with a possible D match to TRBD1 (6 bases). The germline V gene has CDR1 SEHNR and CDR2 FQNEAQ (reference sequence). CDR3 size: 13 residues. This CDR3 reads CDSSRDTLYGYTF. The CDR3 nucleotides are TGTGACAGCAGCCGGGACACCCTCTATGGCTACACCTTC.

This clonotype has ten or more counts. The rearrangement uses TRBV18 and TRBJ2-7, with D unclear. Trimming stripped 6 bases from V and 2 bases from J, with 11 bases between. The CDR3 runs 13 residues. Germline lookup yields CDR1 KGHSH and CDR2 LQKENI. The DNA of the CDR3 is TGTGCCAGCTCGCACGGACGGACCTACGAGCAGTACTTC. It specifies CASSHGRTYEQYF.

The chain is built from TRBV19 and TRBJ1-5, with D uncertain. This CDR3 is built from 17 residues. V was shortened by 3 bases and J by 1 base, with 16 bases between the two germline ends. The germline V gene has CDR1 LNHDA and CDR2 SQIVND (reference sequence). The CDR3 nucleotides read TGTGCCAGTAGTATTCTTTTGGAGGTCTCGAGCAATCAGCCCCAGCATTTT. It is translated as CASSILLEVSSNQPQHF.

The CDR3 here is CASSPTGVRGGYTF. CDR3 nucleotide sequence: TGTGCCAGCAGCCCGACAGGGGTTCGCGGTGGCTACACCTTC. The chain uses TRBV7-2 and TRBJ1-2; 8 positions agree with TRBD1. This CDR3 is 14 amino acids long. The J segment lost 7 bases and the V segment lost 5 bases, leaving 9 bases of the junction unmatched. Germline CDR1 is SGHTA and CDR2 is FQGNSA.

This clonotype was found many times. V usage is TRBV7-2 and J usage is TRBJ2-1; 7 nucleotides align to TRBD2. The ends lost 5 bases at V and 0 bases at J; junction bases unmatched: 7. The germline CDR1 and CDR2 sequences are SGHTA and FQGNSA. The CDR3 extends over 16 amino acids. The CDR3 bases are TGTGCCAGCAGCCTAAAACTAGCGAGCTCCTACAATGAGCAGTTCTTC. Amino acids: CASSLKLASSYNEQFF.

This clonotype ranks as medium-sized (0.01 to 0.1%). The chain uses TRBV12-3 or TRBV12-4 and TRBJ2-1; a possible D gene is TRBD1 (6 bases). CDR3 length equals 12 residues. V lost 6 bases, J lost 8 bases, and 11 bases lay in between. The CDR3 loop is CASRQGAYEQFF. The CDR3 bases are TGTGCCAGCAGACAGGGAGCTTATGAGCAGTTCTTC.

This clonotype was recorded many times. This sequence joins TRBV7-2 and TRBJ2-7; D assignment may be TRBD1 or TRBD2 (5 bases each). This CDR3 spans 16 amino acids. CDR1 is SGHTA, CDR2 FQGNSA, per germline. V lost 5 bases and J 0 bases, leaving 17 bases between the germline ends. CDR3 sequence reads: CASSNLLRDGSYEQYF. The CDR3 bases are TGTGCCAGCAGCAATCTCCTCCGGGACGGCTCCTACGAGCAGTACTTC.

This clonotype was found many times. The chain couples TRBV18 to TRBJ1-3, with 7 bases matching TRBD1. With V trimmed by 5 bases and J by 2 bases, 12 bases remained unmatched. The CDR3 runs to 17 residues. Per the germline V gene, CDR1 is KGHSH and CDR2 is LQKENI. CDR3 sequence: CASSFVQGIGPGNTIYF. CDR3 DNA sequence: TGTGCCAGCTCATTTGTACAGGGGATCGGGCCTGGAAACACCATATATTTT.

This clonotype occurred many times. This sequence joins TRBV19 and TRBJ1-1, with TRBD1 identical over 9 bases. Germline values: CDR1 LNHDA, CDR2 SQIVND (reference sequence). The CDR3 extends over 16 amino acids. Losses at the gene ends were 4 bases for V and 12 bases for J; bases not matched to a gene: 18. CDR3 protein: CASSKTGTGRGPPTFF. The CDR3, as DNA: TGTGCCAGTAGTAAGACCGGGACAGGGAGAGGGCCTCCTACTTTCTTT.

To note about this clonotype: It may be a read error: a sequence one base away is much more abundant. This chain connects TRBV7-9 to TRBJ2-7; D is unresolved. Germline assignment: CDR1 SEHNR and CDR2 FQNEAQ (reference sequence). The CDR3 sequence is 15 residues long. CDR3 in amino acids: CASSSPPEVTYDQYF. CDR3 nucleotide sequence: TGTGCCAGCAGCTCACCGCCGGAAGTTACCTACGATCAGTACTTC.

This clonotype was seen repeatedly, ten times or more. The chain recombines TRBV30 with TRBJ2-1, with D perhaps matching TRBD2 (5 bases). The germline CDR1 and CDR2 sequences are GTSNPN and SVGIG (reference sequence). This CDR3 region has 14 residues. V was cut by 4 bases and J by 4 bases, with 14 bases left in between. Written as DNA, the CDR3 is TGTGCCTGGACAAGTTTCCGGGGATACAATGAGCAGTTCTTC. Its protein product is CAWTSFRGYNEQFF.

This clonotype has a count of ten or more. The chain carries TRBV9 and TRBJ1-1; D gene unclear. V lost 4 bases to trimming and J lost 3 bases, with 7 bases between them. This CDR3 has 12 residues. Germline-derived CDR1 and CDR2 are SGDLS and YYNGEE. The CDR3 nucleotides are TGTGCCAGCAGCCCCCGTGACACTGAAGCTTTCTTT. Residues: CASSPRDTEAFF. Looking up the rest from reference TRBV9 and TRBJ1-1 gives the full variable domain: DSGVTQTPKHLITATGQRVTLRCSPRSGDLSVYWYQQSLDQGLQFLIQYYNGEERAKGNILERFSAQQFPDLHSELNLSSLELGDSALYFCASSPRDTEAFFGQGTRLTVV.

This clonotype was counted ten times or more. This chain uses TRBV7-6 with TRBJ2-2, with TRBD2 matching 12 bases. Germline V lookup: CDR1 SGHVS, CDR2 FNYEAQ. The ends lost 5 bases at V and 5 bases at J; junction bases unmatched: 9. The CDR3 is 17 residues long. The CDR3 reads CASSLTSGLAGTGELFF. Written as DNA, the CDR3 is TGTGCCAGCAGCCTTACTTCGGGACTAGCGGGTACCGGGGAGCTGTTTTTT.